A single sample gave rise to the 26 T cell receptor beta chains below, sequenced in a study of cytomegalovirus exposure and HLA in healthy donors. This PCR relied on a set of 60 Vbeta primers and 13 Jbeta primers. Here immunoSEQ multiplex PCR was the method, and the copy in TCRdb shows in-frame clones only, minus some. The repertoire holds about 90,000 clones, with about three fifths as singletons. Sequenced: PBMCs. Receptors originate from a young woman in good health and CMV-seropositive.

This clone was seen a single time. The gene calls are TRBV14 and TRBJ2-5; 14 nucleotides align to TRBD2. From germline, CDR1 is SGHDN and CDR2 FVKESK. The CDR3 extends over 22 amino acids. V was pared by 7 bases and J by 4 bases, with 26 bases of the junction left unmatched. The CDR3 DNA reads TGTGCCAGCACTCCTAACGGGACAGGGATGACTAGCGGGGGGGCCCTGGGAGAGACCCAGTACTTC. Translating it yields CASTPNGTGMTSGGALGETQYF.

The J gene is TRBJ2-7, the V gene TRBV18, with a weak D call TRBD2 (6 bases). From germline, CDR1 is KGHSH and CDR2 LQKENI. CDR3 size: 17 residues. V dropped 0 bases and J dropped 7 bases, with 22 bases sitting between them. The CDR3 region is CASSPPIGTSGGGEQYF. CDR3 DNA sequence: TGTGCCAGCTCACCACCCATCGGGACCTCAGGTGGGGGGGAGCAGTACTTC.

This clone was recorded only once. The chain combines TRBV5-4 with TRBJ1-4; tentative D call: TRBD1 (5 bases). Germline CDR1 reads SGHNT; CDR2 reads YYREEE (reference sequence). Trimming removed 3 bases from V and 1 base from J, with 16 bases in between. This CDR3 spans 17 amino acids. Here the CDR3 reads CASSSGPSYITNEKLFF. CDR3 bases: TGTGCCAGCAGCTCAGGGCCTTCTTACATAACTAATGAAAAACTGTTTTTT.

This clone has just a few counts. The V and J genes are TRBV6-1 and TRBJ1-1; D is unresolved. In germline, CDR1 is MNHNS, CDR2 SASEGT. The V gene lost 1 base and the J gene lost 9 bases, with 9 bases spanning the gap. This CDR3 is built from 12 residues. Written as DNA, the CDR3 is TGTGCCAGCAGTGAAGAGTGGAGGCAAGCTTTCTTT. It specifies CASSEEWRQAFF.

The V and J genes are TRBV11-2 and TRBJ2-5, with D possibly TRBD2 on 6 matching bases. V shed 4 bases and J shed 1 base, with 13 bases lying between them. CDR3 length: 15 residues. Germline V gives CDR1 SGHAT, CDR2 FQNNGV. As DNA, the CDR3 is TGTGCCAGCAGCTCGGAGGGACTTGCCCAAGAGACCCAGTACTTC. Its protein is CASSSEGLAQETQYF.

This clone was found a few times. The CDR3 region is CASTESSGTKNIQYF. DNA of the CDR3: TGCGCCAGCACCGAATCATCAGGAACCAAAAACATTCAGTACTTC. This rearrangement joins TRBV5-1 to TRBJ2-4; no firm D call. V gave up 6 bases and J gave up 2 bases, with 15 bases separating them. Germline lookup yields CDR1 SGHRS and CDR2 YFSETQ. CDR3 length: 15 amino acids.

The V gene is TRBV27, the J gene TRBJ1-6, with D possibly TRBD1 on 6 matching bases. V lost 6 bases, J lost 14 bases, and 17 bases lay in between. The CDR3 sequence is 13 residues long. The germline CDR1 and CDR2 sequences are MNHEY and SMNVEV (reference sequence). The CDR3: CASSLTAQGSLHF. CDR3 sequence (DNA): TGTGCCAGCAGCCTCACCGCACAGGGATCCCTCCACTTT.

This chain links TRBV30 with TRBJ1-3; perhaps TRBD1 as D (5 bases). Trimming removed 3 bases at V and 0 bases at J, with 6 bases between. The CDR3 totals 13 residues. Germline CDR1 and CDR2: GTSNPN and SVGIG (reference sequence). In DNA form, the CDR3 reads TGTGCCTGGAGAGGACACTCTGGAAACACCATATATTTT. It specifies CAWRGHSGNTIYF.

The V and J genes are TRBV18 and TRBJ1-6, with a weak D call TRBD1 (5 bases). Germline V gene sequence: CDR1 KGHSH, CDR2 LQKENI. The CDR3 sequence is 17 residues long. The germline V and J ends were trimmed by 3 bases and 6 bases, with 18 bases remaining between them. The chain's CDR3 is CASSPGLNQGFNSPLHF. CDR3 DNA sequence: TGTGCCAGCTCACCTGGCCTCAATCAGGGATTTAATTCACCCCTCCACTTT.

The chain carries TRBV5-1 and TRBJ1-1; 8 bases align to TRBD1. The CDR3 contains 14 residues. V lost 5 bases and J lost 8; bases outside the gene matches: 11. CDR1 and CDR2 (germline): SGHRS, YFSETQ. The CDR3 bases are TGCGCCAGCAGGTTGTTCGTAGACAGGGGAGAAGCTTTCTTT. Translation gives CASRLFVDRGEAFF.

This chain uses TRBV9 with TRBJ2-6, with D perhaps TRBD1 (6 bases). Per the germline V gene, CDR1 is SGDLS and CDR2 is YYNGEE. This CDR3 has 15 residues. Trimming took 3 bases from V and 2 from J, leaving 9 bases between them. The CDR3, as DNA: TGTGCCAGCAGCGCACAGGGTACTGGGGCCAACGTCCTGACTTTC. As protein: CASSAQGTGANVLTF.

This sequence joins TRBV5-1 and TRBJ1-2, with no clear D. CDR3 length equals 16 residues. V was trimmed by 4 bases and J by 4 bases, leaving 20 bases between them. CDR1 is SGHRS, CDR2 YFSETQ, per germline. Written as DNA, the CDR3 is TGCGCCAGCAGCCCGGAAGAGGGCCGGACCCTCTATGGCTACACCTTC. This translates into CASSPEEGRTLYGYTF.

The V gene is TRBV18, the J gene TRBJ1-2; 8 positions match TRBD1. The length of the CDR3 is 13 residues. The germline V gene has CDR1 KGHSH and CDR2 LQKENI. J gave up 8 bases and V 2 bases, and 4 bases lay outside the gene matches. The CDR3 loop is CASSPGQGWGYTF. The CDR3 DNA follows: TGTGCCAGCTCACCAGGACAGGGCTGGGGCTACACCTTC.

This clone was counted between two and nine times. This rearrangement joins TRBV11-2 to TRBJ1-1; TRBD1 aligns across 8 bases. The CDR3 totals 15 residues. CDR1 is SGHAT, CDR2 FQNNGV, per germline. With V trimmed by 4 bases and J by 4 bases, 8 bases remained unmatched. CDR3 sequence: CASSSSGGGSTEAFF. The CDR3 region has the DNA TGTGCCAGCAGCTCCTCAGGGGGCGGGTCCACTGAAGCTTTCTTT.

Worth noting for this clone: Relative to the germline gene, one junction end is altered; a read error may explain this. CDR3 protein: CASSQSLQLNYGYPF. The CDR3 DNA reads as TGCGCCAGCAGCCAATCTCTGCAGCTAAACTATGGCTACCCCTTC. This chain uses TRBV4-3 with TRBJ1-2; D remains ambiguous. CDR1 is LGHNA, CDR2 YSLEER, per germline. The CDR3 covers 15 residues.

This chain connects TRBV7-2 to TRBJ2-7; TRBD1 aligns across 9 bases. The CDR3 extends over 15 amino acids. Looked up from germline, CDR1 is SGHTA and CDR2 is FQGNSA. J lost 6 bases, V lost 2 bases, and 8 bases had no gene match. The CDR3 loop is CASSLMWTGVSEQYF. As DNA, the CDR3 is TGTGCCAGCAGCTTAATGTGGACAGGGGTGAGCGAGCAGTACTTC.

This clone appeared a few times. V usage is TRBV19 and J usage is TRBJ1-5; TRBD1 is a possible D gene (5 bases). This CDR3 spans 18 amino acids. Trimming removed 1 base from V and 2 bases from J, with 18 bases in between. Germline CDR1 reads LNHDA; CDR2 reads SQIVND (reference sequence). In nucleotides, the CDR3 is TGTGCCAGTAGTATAGGCCCCTCGGGAGGGGTCGGCAATCAGCCCCAGCATTTT. Translation gives CASSIGPSGGVGNQPQHF.

The gene calls are TRBV10-3 and TRBJ1-6; 8 nucleotides match TRBD1. Unmatched junction bases numbered 4, after V lost 10 bases and J lost 5 bases. Germline loops: CDR1 ENHRY, CDR2 SYGVKD. This CDR3 has 13 amino acids. CDR3 nucleotide sequence: TGTGCCACAACGGGACAGGATAATTCACCCCTCCACTTT. It yields the protein CATTGQDNSPLHF.

This clone has a handful of counts. The V and J genes are TRBV6-5 and TRBJ1-2; 7 bases agree with TRBD1. The V gene end was trimmed by 5 bases and the J gene end by 5 bases; junction bases not matched to a gene: 5. The length of the CDR3 is 13 residues. Per the germline V gene, CDR1 is MNHEY and CDR2 is SVGAGI. The CDR3 DNA reads as TGTGCCAGCAGTAAGACAGGGCTATATGGCTACACCTTC. It codes for CASSKTGLYGYTF.

The chain joins TRBV28 to TRBJ1-3, with 7 bases that match TRBD1. This CDR3 has 13 amino acids. Trimming at V came to 9 bases and at J to 2 bases, leaving 4 bases not matched to a gene. The germline CDR1 and CDR2 sequences are MDHEN and SYDVKM. CDR3 in amino acids: CASERGPGNTIYF. The CDR3 coding sequence is TGTGCCAGTGAAAGGGGGCCTGGAAACACCATATATTTT.

The chain links TRBV5-4 to TRBJ2-7; 9 bases align to TRBD2. Per the germline V gene, CDR1 is SGHNT and CDR2 is YYREEE (reference sequence). The CDR3 length is 16 residues. V lost 0 bases and J lost 0; bases outside the gene matches: 4. Here the CDR3 reads CASSLGGGGASYEQYF. The CDR3 DNA is TGTGCCAGCAGCTTGGGGGGCGGGGGGGCCTCCTACGAGCAGTACTTC.

The V call is TRBV28, the J call TRBJ1-5; perhaps TRBD1 as D (5 bases). The germline V gene encodes CDR1 MDHEN and CDR2 SYDVKM. V was pared by 2 bases and J by 1 base, with 12 bases between. The CDR3 has 16 residues. The CDR3 protein is CASSLGVGLSNQPQHF. DNA of the CDR3: TGTGCCAGCAGTTTAGGAGTGGGGCTGAGCAATCAGCCCCAGCATTTT. Complete variable domain (other parts from reference TRBV28 and TRBJ1-5): DVKVTQSSRYLVKRTGEKVFLECVQDMDHENMFWYRQDPGLGLRLIYFSYDVKMKEKGDIPEGYSVSREKKERFSLILESASTNQTSMYLCASSLGVGLSNQPQHFGDGTRLSIL.

The chain carries TRBV13 and TRBJ2-3, with D maybe TRBD2 (7 bases). The V gene lost 3 bases and the J gene lost 6 bases, with 13 bases spanning the gap. CDR1 and CDR2 from the germline V gene are PRHDT and FYEKMQ (reference sequence). The CDR3 runs 14 residues. CDR3 coding DNA: TGTGCCAGCAGCTTTAGGGGGGGCCCCGATACGCAGTATTTT. Translation gives CASSFRGGPDTQYF.

J is TRBJ2-1 and V is TRBV18; D perhaps matches TRBD1 (6 bases). The CDR3 runs 15 residues. Germline lookup yields CDR1 KGHSH and CDR2 LQKENI. The V end was cut by 0 bases, the J end by 6 bases, with 12 bases between. This CDR3 reads CASSPPGRGINEQFF. CDR3 in DNA: TGTGCCAGCTCACCACCGGGCAGGGGTATCAATGAGCAGTTCTTC. Full variable domain (outside the CDR3, taken from reference TRBV18 and TRBJ2-1): NAGVMQNPRHLVRRRGQEARLRCSPMKGHSHVYWYRQLPEEGLKFMVYLQKENIIDESGMPKERFSAEFPKEGPSILRIQQVVRGDSAAYFCASSPPGRGINEQFFGPGTRLTVL.

The chain uses TRBV6-5 and TRBJ2-7; 7 bases are shared with TRBD1. V gave up 6 bases and J gave up 7 bases; unmatched junction bases: 12. The CDR3 has 14 amino acids. Germline V gives CDR1 MNHEY, CDR2 SVGAGI. The CDR3 DNA reads as TGTGCCAGCAGACGAACAGGGGCCCCTAAGGAGCAGTACTTC. Its translation: CASRRTGAPKEQYF.

The chain combines TRBV27 with TRBJ2-2; D gene ambiguous. Trimming pared 6 bases from V and 4 bases from J, leaving 3 bases between. Germline loops: CDR1 MNHEY, CDR2 SMNVEV (reference sequence). The CDR3 runs to 11 residues. CDR3 in DNA: TGTGCCAGCAGGGCCACCGGGGAGCTGTTTTTT. This sequence encodes CASRATGELFF.